The sequence of this T cell receptor (beta chain) was determined in a study of T cells after yellow fever vaccination. On the study more broadly: Those fractions that held only low numbers of cells were prepared using the SMART-Seq v4 Ultra Low Input RNA kit.

About this clonotype: Its antigen is as yet unknown.

V dropped 3 bases and J dropped 5; count of bases not matched to a gene: 2. Germline CDR1 is SGHTA and CDR2 is FQGNSA. The CDR3 has 14 amino acids. General study findings and limits: Though it reached lower strength, the secondary response hit its peak faster, day 5 versus 15.

The 5'RACE template-switching step produced TCR cDNA and added a universal primer site and UMIs. TCRdb used MiXCR to reprocess the 5' RACE reads, holding one entry per CDR3 protein. This repertoire shows about 150,000 distinct CDR3 sequences, roughly 6.2% found once; its top ten account for just under 3%. The source of this sequence is a man between 18 and 35 years old who received the YFV17D yellow fever vaccine. Sequencing used CD4+ T cells sorted from PBMCs, obtained on the day of the first yellow fever vaccination. The chain carries TRBV7-2 and TRBJ2-5; 11 nucleotides match TRBD2. Here the CDR3 reads CASSLTSGEETQYF. The CDR3 coding sequence is TGTGCCAGCAGCTTGACTAGCGGGGAGGAGACCCAGTACTTC. The variable domain in full, with the rest retrieved from reference TRBV7-2 and TRBJ2-5, is GAGVSQSPSNKVTEKGKDVELRCDPISGHTALYWYRQSLGQGLEFLIYFQGNSAPDKSGLPSDRFSAERTGGSVSTLTIQRTQQEDSAVYLCASSLTSGEETQYFGPGTRLLVL.